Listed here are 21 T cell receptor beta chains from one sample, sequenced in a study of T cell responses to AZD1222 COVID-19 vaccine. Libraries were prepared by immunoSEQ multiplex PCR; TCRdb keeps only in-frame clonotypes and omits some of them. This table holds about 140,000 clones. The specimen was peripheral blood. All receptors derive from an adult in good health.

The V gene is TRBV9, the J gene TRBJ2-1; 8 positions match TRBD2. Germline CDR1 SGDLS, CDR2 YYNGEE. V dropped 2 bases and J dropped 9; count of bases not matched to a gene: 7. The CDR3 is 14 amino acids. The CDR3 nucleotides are TGTGCCAGCAGCGTGTCGCGGGGGGCCACTGAGCAGTTCTTC. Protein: CASSVSRGATEQFF.

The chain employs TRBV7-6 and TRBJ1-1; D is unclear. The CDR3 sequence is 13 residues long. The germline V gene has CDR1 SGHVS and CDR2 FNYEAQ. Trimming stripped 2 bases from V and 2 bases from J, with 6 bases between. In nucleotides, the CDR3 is TGTGCCAGCAGCTTATGGGGTAACACTGAAGCTTTCTTT. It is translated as CASSLWGNTEAFF.

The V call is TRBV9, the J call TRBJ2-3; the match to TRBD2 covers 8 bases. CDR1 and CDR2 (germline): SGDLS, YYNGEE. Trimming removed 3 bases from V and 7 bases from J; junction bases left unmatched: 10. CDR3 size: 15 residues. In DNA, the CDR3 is TGTGCCAGCAGCGCGGGACTAGGGGCCGCGCATACGCAGTATTTT. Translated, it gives CASSAGLGAAHTQYF.

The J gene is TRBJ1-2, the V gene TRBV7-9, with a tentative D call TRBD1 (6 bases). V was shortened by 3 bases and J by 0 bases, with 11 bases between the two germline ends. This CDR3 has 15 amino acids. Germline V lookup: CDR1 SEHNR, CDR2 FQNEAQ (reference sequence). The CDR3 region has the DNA TGTGCCAGCAGCTTGACAGGAACCTCTAACTATGGCTACACCTTC. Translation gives CASSLTGTSNYGYTF.

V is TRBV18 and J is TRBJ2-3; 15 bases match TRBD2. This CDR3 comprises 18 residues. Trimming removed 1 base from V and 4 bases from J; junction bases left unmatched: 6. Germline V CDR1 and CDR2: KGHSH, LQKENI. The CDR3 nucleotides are TGTGCCAGCTCACCACTCCCGGGACTAGCGGGGGGAGCAGATACGCAGTATTTT. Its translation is CASSPLPGLAGGADTQYF.

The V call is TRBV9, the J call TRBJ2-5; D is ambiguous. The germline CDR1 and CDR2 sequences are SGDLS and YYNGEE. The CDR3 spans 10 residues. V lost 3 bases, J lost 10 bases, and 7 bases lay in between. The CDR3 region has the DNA TGTGCCAGCAGCGAGCCCGGCCAGTACTTC. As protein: CASSEPGQYF.

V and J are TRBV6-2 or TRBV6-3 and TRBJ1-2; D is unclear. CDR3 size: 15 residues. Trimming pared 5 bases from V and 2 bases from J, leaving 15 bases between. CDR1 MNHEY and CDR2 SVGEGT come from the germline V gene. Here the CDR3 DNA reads TGTGCCAGCAGTAACCGGGAGGGTGGAAACTATGGCTACACCTTC. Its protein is CASSNREGGNYGYTF.

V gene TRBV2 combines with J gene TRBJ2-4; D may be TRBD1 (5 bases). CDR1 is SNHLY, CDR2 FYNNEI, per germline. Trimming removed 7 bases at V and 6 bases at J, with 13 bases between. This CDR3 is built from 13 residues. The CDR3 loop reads CASTTIRGNIQYF. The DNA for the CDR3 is TGTGCCAGCACGACGATAAGGGGAAACATTCAGTACTTC.

This CDR3 reads CASSPLPGQGAYEQFF. CDR3 DNA: TGTGCCAGCAGTCCACTGCCGGGACAGGGGGCTTATGAGCAGTTCTTC. The chain joins TRBV6-2 or TRBV6-3 to TRBJ2-1; 12 positions match TRBD1. V lost 5 bases to trimming and J lost 8 bases; unmatched junction nucleotides: 10. Germline V lookup: CDR1 MNHEY, CDR2 SVGEGT. There are 16 residues in the CDR3.

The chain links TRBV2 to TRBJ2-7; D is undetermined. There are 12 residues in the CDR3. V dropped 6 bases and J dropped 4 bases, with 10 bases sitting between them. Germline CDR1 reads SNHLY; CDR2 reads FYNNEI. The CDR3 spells CASSPTWYEQYF. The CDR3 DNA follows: TGTGCCAGCAGCCCCACATGGTACGAGCAGTACTTC.

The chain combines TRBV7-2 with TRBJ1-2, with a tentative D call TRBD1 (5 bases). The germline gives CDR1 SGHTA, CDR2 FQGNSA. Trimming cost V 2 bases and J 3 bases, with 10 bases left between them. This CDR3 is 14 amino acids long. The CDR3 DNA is TGTGCCAGCAGCTTACGGGCCAGGGACTATGGCTACACCTTC. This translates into CASSLRARDYGYTF.

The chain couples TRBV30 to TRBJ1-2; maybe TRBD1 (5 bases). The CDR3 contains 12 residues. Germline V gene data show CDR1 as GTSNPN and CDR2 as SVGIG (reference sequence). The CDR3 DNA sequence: TGTGCGATACGGGGCTTTAAGGATGGCTACACCTTC. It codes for CAIRGFKDGYTF.

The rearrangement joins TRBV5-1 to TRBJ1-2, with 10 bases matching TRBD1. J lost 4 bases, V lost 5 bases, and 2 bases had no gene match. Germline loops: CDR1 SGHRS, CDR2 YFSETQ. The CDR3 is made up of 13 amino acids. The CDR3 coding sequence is TGCGCCAGCAGTTGGGACAGGGGCTATGGCTACACCTTC. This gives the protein CASSWDRGYGYTF. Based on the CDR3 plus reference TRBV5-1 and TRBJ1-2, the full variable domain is KAGVTQTPRYLIKTRGQQVTLSCSPISGHRSVSWYQQTPGQGLQFLFEYFSETQRNKGNFPGRFSGRQFSNSRSEMNVSTLELGDSALYLCASSWDRGYGYTFGSGTRLTVV.

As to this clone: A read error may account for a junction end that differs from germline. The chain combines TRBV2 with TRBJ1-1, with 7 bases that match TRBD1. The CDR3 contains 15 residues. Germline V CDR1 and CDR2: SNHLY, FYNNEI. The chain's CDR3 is CASNREPGTAPDAFF. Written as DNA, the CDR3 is TGTGCCAGCAATCGAGAACCAGGGACAGCACCTGACGCTTTCTTT.

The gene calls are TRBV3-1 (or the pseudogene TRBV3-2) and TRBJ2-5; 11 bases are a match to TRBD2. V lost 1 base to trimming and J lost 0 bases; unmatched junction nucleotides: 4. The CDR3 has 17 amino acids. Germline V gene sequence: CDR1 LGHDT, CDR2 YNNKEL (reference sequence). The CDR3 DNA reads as TGTGCCAGCAGCCAAGGGCTAGCGGGGGGCCACCAAGAGACCCAGTACTTC. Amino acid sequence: CASSQGLAGGHQETQYF.

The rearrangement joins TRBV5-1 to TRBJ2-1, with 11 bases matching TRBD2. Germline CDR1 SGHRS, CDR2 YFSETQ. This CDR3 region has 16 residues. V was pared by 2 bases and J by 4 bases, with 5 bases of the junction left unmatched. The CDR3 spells CASSLVAGGPYNEQFF. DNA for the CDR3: TGCGCCAGCAGCTTAGTAGCGGGGGGGCCTTACAATGAGCAGTTCTTC.

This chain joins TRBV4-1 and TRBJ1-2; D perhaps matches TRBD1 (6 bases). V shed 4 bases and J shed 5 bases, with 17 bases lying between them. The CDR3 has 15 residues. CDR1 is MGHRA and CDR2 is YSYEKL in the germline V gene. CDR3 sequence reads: CASSPPPPGQYGYTF. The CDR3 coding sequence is TGCGCCAGCAGCCCTCCCCCCCCAGGACAGTATGGCTACACCTTC.

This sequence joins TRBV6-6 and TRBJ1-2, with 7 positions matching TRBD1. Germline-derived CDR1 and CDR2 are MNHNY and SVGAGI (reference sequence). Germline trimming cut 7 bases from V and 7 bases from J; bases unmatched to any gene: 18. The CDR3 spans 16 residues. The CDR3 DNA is TGTGCCAGCATCCCCGGGGGAGGGGGCCTTGTAGGTGGCTACACCTTC. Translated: CASIPGGGGLVGGYTF.

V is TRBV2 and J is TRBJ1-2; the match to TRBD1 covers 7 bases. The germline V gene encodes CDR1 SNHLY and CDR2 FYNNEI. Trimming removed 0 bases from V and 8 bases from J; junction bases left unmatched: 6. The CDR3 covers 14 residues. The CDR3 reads CASSEAVQGLGYTF. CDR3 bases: TGTGCCAGCAGTGAAGCGGTACAGGGGTTGGGCTACACCTTC.

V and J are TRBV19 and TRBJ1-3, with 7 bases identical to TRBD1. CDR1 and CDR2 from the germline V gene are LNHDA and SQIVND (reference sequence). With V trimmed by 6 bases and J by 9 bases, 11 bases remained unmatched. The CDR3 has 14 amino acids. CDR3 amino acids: CASRPDRASGTIYF. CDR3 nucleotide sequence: TGTGCCAGTAGACCCGACAGGGCGAGCGGCACCATATATTTT.

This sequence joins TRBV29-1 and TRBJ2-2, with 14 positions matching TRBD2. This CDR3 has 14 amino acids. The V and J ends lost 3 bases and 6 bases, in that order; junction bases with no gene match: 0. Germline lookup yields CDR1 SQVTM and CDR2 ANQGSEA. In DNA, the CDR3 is TGCAGCGTTGAGGGACTAGCGGGGGCCGGGGAGCTGTTTTTT. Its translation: CSVEGLAGAGELFF.